This T cell receptor (beta chain) is drawn from a study of OX40 agonist ivuxolimab in advanced cancers. The wider study: Ivuxolimab is an agonistic anti-OX40 (CD134) antibody, and patients were treated with it. Broader study findings: CD8+ T cells were the subset that, on average, had more expanded clones than CD4+.

Sequenced by immunoSEQ multiplex PCR; TCRdb stores in-frame clones only, minus some. The data contain tens of thousands of clones, approximately 85% of them singletons. Germline trimming cut 0 bases from V and 4 bases from J; bases unmatched to any gene: 3. The CDR3 has 16 residues. Per germline, CDR1 SGHDN and CDR2 FVKESK. Concerning this clone: Its antigen is not identified.

Here the sequenced sample was CD4+ or CD8+ T cells sorted from blood, taken in a trial of the OX40 agonist ivuxolimab. This chain connects TRBV14 to TRBJ1-3, with 10 bases matching TRBD1. This TCR came from an adult with an advanced solid tumor such as melanoma, head and neck, liver or kidney cancer. The CDR3 loop is CASSQEGQGKGNTIYF. The CDR3 DNA reads TGTGCCAGCAGCCAAGAGGGACAGGGGAAAGGAAACACCATATATTTT.